These T cell receptor beta chains were read from a single sample in a study of cytomegalovirus exposure and HLA in healthy donors. The assay was immunoSEQ multiplex PCR, and TCRdb's table has in-frame clones only and misses some. Of over 100,000 clones listed, roughly 76% are singletons. The source material was PBMCs. Receptor source: a woman aged 50 to 65 in good health and CMV-seropositive. The CDR3 runs from the conserved cysteine through the conserved F or W. Fields, in order: V gene, D gene, clone size, J gene, CDR3 DNA, CDR3 protein. A D gene is named only where the DNA matches it firmly. Only some rows state a clone size, as once, few, many or a class for expanded clones.

TRBV7-2	TRBD2	.	TRBJ2-1	TGTGCCAGCAGCCGAAGTCTAGCGGCAACCTACAATGAGCAGTTCTTC	CASSRSLAATYNEQFF
TRBV7-9	.	.	TRBJ2-5	TGTGCCAGCAGCTTAGTAATATCGGAGACCCAGTACTTC	CASSLVISETQYF
TRBV4-1	.	.	TRBJ2-3	TGCGCCAGCAGCCAAGAAGGGGGTCGCACAGATACGCAGTATTTT	CASSQEGGRTDTQYF
TRBV10-3	.	.	TRBJ2-7	TGTGCCATCAGTGAGGGACAGTACGAGCAGTACTTC	CAISEGQYEQYF
TRBV29-1	TRBD1	.	TRBJ1-2	TGCAGCGCCCTTGACAGGGCTAACTATGGCTACACCTTC	CSALDRANYGYTF
TRBV6-5	.	.	TRBJ2-5	TGTGCCAGCATGAGCAGGGGTGGTCGAGAGACCCAGTACTTC	CASMSRGGRETQYF
TRBV27	TRBD1	.	TRBJ1-1	TGTGCCAGCAGTTTATCAGGACAGGGGGATACTGAAGCTTTCTTT	CASSLSGQGDTEAFF
TRBV29-1	TRBD1	once	TRBJ1-2	TGCAGCGGTTGGACAGGGGAGTATGGCTACACCTTC	CSGWTGEYGYTF
TRBV12-2	.	.	TRBJ2-7	TGTGCAAGTCGCTTAGCTCCTAGGGAGCAGTACTTC	CASRLAPREQYF
TRBV4-3	.	.	TRBJ1-4	TGCGCCAGCAGCCAAGATGTTGCCCCAGGGCTTACTAATGAAAAACTGTTTTTT	CASSQDVAPGLTNEKLFF
TRBV19	.	.	TRBJ2-6	TGTGCCAGTACCCCTGAGGGAGGCTCTGGGGCCAACGTCCTGACTTTC	CASTPEGGSGANVLTF
TRBV9	TRBD2	few	TRBJ2-1	TGTGCCAGCAGCCCACTAGCGGGGGGGATCTACAATGAGCAGTTCTTC	CASSPLAGGIYNEQFF
TRBV11-2	TRBD2	.	TRBJ2-1	TGTGCCAGCAGCCTTGGGGGACTAGCGTCGTCCTACAATGAGCAGTTCTTC	CASSLGGLASSYNEQFF
TRBV19	TRBD1	.	TRBJ1-2	TGTGCCAGTAGTCCTTGGACAGGGGCCCTATACTATGGCTACACCTTC	CASSPWTGALYYGYTF
TRBV2	.	.	TRBJ2-4	TGTGCCAGCAGTGAACTACGGGGGATAGCCAAAAACATTCAGTACTTC	CASSELRGIAKNIQYF
TRBV5-1	.	.	TRBJ2-3	TGCGCCAGCAGCTCGGGGGCAGATACGCAGTATTTT	CASSSGADTQYF
TRBV7-9	TRBD2	.	TRBJ2-3	TGTGCCAGCAGCTTGGAGTCTAGCGGGACCCGCCTAGATACGCAGTATTTT	CASSLESSGTRLDTQYF
TRBV4-2	.	few	TRBJ1-1	TGTGCCAGCAGCCAAGATATGGGGGCCCGGCTTGAAGCTTTCTTT	CASSQDMGARLEAFF
TRBV19	.	.	TRBJ1-4	TGTGCCAGTAGTACCACCCCAGGGGCAACTAATGAAAAACTGTTTTTT	CASSTTPGATNEKLFF
TRBV27	.	.	TRBJ1-1	TGTGCCAGCACCCTTGGGGGCCCTCAAGCTTTCTTT	CASTLGGPQAFF
TRBV10-3	TRBD1	.	TRBJ2-7	TGTGCCATCAGGGGACAGGGCTCCTACGAGCAGTACTTC	CAIRGQGSYEQYF
TRBV6-1	.	once	TRBJ2-3	TGTGCCAGCAGTGAAGGGGTTTCCAGGGCAGATACGCAGTATTTT	CASSEGVSRADTQYF
TRBV11-2	.	.	TRBJ1-5	TGTGCCAGCAGCTTAGGGGCAGTGGGCAATCAGCCCCAGCATTTT	CASSLGAVGNQPQHF
TRBV7-3	.	few	TRBJ1-1	TGTGCCAGCAGCTTGGCCACGAACACTGAAGCTTTCTTT	CASSLATNTEAFF
TRBV7-2	TRBD2	once	TRBJ2-1	TGTGCCAGCAGCTTAGCGAGGGACTATGGGCAGTTCTTC	CASSLARDYGQFF
TRBV2	TRBD1	.	TRBJ1-5	TGTGCCAGCAGTGAAGGAAGGGGGCGTTTTCAGCCCCAGCATTTT	CASSEGRGRFQPQHF
TRBV10-3	.	.	TRBJ1-1	TGTGCCATCAACCGACAGGTTAACACTGAAGCTTTCTTT	CAINRQVNTEAFF
TRBV5-6	TRBD1	.	TRBJ1-2	TGTGCCAGCAACCCCGGGACAGGGGGCATCTATGGCTACACCTTC	CASNPGTGGIYGYTF
TRBV4-2	TRBD1	.	TRBJ2-7	TGTGCCAGCAGCTCGCCGGGACAGGGAAGGTACGAGCAGTACTTC	CASSSPGQGRYEQYF
TRBV27	TRBD2	once	TRBJ2-3	TGTGCCAGCAGTCTCGGGGGTAGCGGGCTCACAGATACGCAGTATTTT	CASSLGGSGLTDTQYF
TRBV7-2	.	once	TRBJ1-5	TGTGCCAGCAGCTTAGGGGGGACAAAGAATCAGCCCCAGCATTTT	CASSLGGTKNQPQHF
TRBV9	.	.	TRBJ1-2	TGTGCCAGCAGCGTGGCGGGGACTCAGAACTATGGCTACACCTTC	CASSVAGTQNYGYTF
TRBV27	TRBD2	.	TRBJ2-3	TGTGCCAGCCAACTAGCGGGAATAGGGGATACGCAGTATTTT	CASQLAGIGDTQYF
TRBV5-6	.	.	TRBJ2-2	TGTACCAGCAGCTACCTCCAGGGTGGCACCGGGGAGCTGTTTTTT	CTSSYLQGGTGELFF
TRBV6-1	TRBD2	.	TRBJ2-3	TGTGCCAGCAGGGTAGCGGGAGGGCCGGAACATACGCAGTATTTT	CASRVAGGPEHTQYF
TRBV29-1	TRBD2	.	TRBJ2-5	TGCAGCGTCGGACTAGCGGAAGAGACCCAGTACTTC	CSVGLAEETQYF
TRBV9	.	.	TRBJ2-6	TGTGCCAGCAGCGCCCGGGATTACGGGGCCAACGTCCTGACTTTC	CASSARDYGANVLTF
TRBV11-2	.	.	TRBJ2-5	TGTGCCAGCAGCTTAGGACTAGGGGAGACCCAGTACTTC	CASSLGLGETQYF
TRBV29-1	TRBD2	.	TRBJ2-3	TGCAGCGTTGAAGATGTACTAGCGGGAGACTCTAGCACAGATACGCAGTATTTT	CSVEDVLAGDSSTDTQYF
TRBV21-1	.	.	TRBJ2-4	TGTGCCAGCAGCTGTCCCCTGCGGGACAGGGTAGCCAAAAACAGTCAGTACTTC	CASSCPLRDRVAKNSQYF
TRBV7-9	.	.	TRBJ2-2	TGTTCCAGCAGCTTCAGCACCGGGGAGCTGTTTTTT	CSSSFSTGELFF
TRBV4-1	TRBD1	.	TRBJ2-2	TGCGCCAGCAGCCAACAACAGGGGGCGAACACCGGGGAGCTGTTTTTT	CASSQQQGANTGELFF
TRBV27	.	.	TRBJ1-3	TGTGCCAGCTGGGGAGGCAGGGCGGGGAACACCATATATTTT	CASWGGRAGNTIYF
TRBV12-1	.	.	TRBJ2-4	TGTGCCAGCAGTTCCAAGGGGGACCGATTGGCCAAAAACATTCAGTACTTC	CASSSKGDRLAKNIQYF